Below, one T cell receptor beta chain is given with its context. The antigen remains undetermined. The data were obtained in a study of vaccination effects on CD4 cells after COVID-19. V shed 4 bases and J shed 1 base, with 14 bases lying between them. This CDR3 comprises 15 residues. CDR1 is SGHNT, CDR2 YYREEE, per germline (reference sequence). Before sequencing took place, the ViraFEST assay used viral peptide pools to expand antigen-specific CD4+ T cells. The culture ran for 10 days, and then CD4+ T cells were isolated. Clones were read by immunoSEQ multiplex PCR, and TCRdb kept only the in-frame ones, dropping some. The repertoire has roughly 61,000 clones, about four fifths of them found once; the top ten carry about 2.4%.

The sample here was CD4+ T cells from PBMCs cultured with HCoV-229E spike peptides, taken before COVID-19 vaccination. This receptor was identified in a human donor who received a COVID-19 vaccine. The chain couples TRBV5-4 to TRBJ2-5; TRBD1 or TRBD2 may be the D gene (5 bases each). This chain's CDR3 is CASSLPGAGQETQYF. CDR3 bases: TGTGCCAGCAGCCTACCTGGGGCGGGCCAAGAGACCCAGTACTTC.